This T cell receptor beta chain comes out of a study of CD8+ T cells in alopecia areata. The treatment here: oral pan-JAK inhibitor, 5-10 mg twice daily. This clone occurred a few times. RNA was extracted and reverse transcribed into cDNA as the sequencing template. Sequenced by immunoSEQ multiplex PCR; TCRdb stores in-frame clones only, minus some. The sample lists under 150,000 clones; 56% were seen once. Germline CDR1 reads MNHEY; CDR2 reads SVGAGI. The CDR3 has 15 residues. Unmatched junction bases numbered 7, after V lost 6 bases and J lost 7 bases. The chain employs TRBV6-5 and TRBJ2-2; TRBD1 matches 11 bases. The clonotype comes from a human donor with alopecia areata. This material consisted of CD4+ T cells sorted from blood, taken at week 24, from a patient treated with tofacitinib. CDR3 DNA: TGTGCCAGCAGCAAGCGGGACAGGGGGGTCGGGGAGCTGTTTTTT. This sequence encodes CASSKRDRGVGELFF.